The sequence of this T cell receptor (beta chain) was determined in a study of vaccination effects on CD4 cells after COVID-19. Study-wide results and limits: By a late point after vaccination, infection- and vaccine-induced clones had shrunk markedly through clonal contraction.

The V gene lost 3 bases and the J gene lost 4 bases, with 12 bases spanning the gap. Germline V gene sequence: CDR1 SGHVS, CDR2 FNYEAQ. There are 14 residues in the CDR3. ViraFEST assay sequencing came after antigen-specific CD4+ T cells were expanded with viral peptide pools. It was after around 10 days of culture that CD4+ T cells were isolated. Wells each received 1.8 million or so PBMC, cultured with approximately 9.1 IU/ml IL-2 and about 10 ug/ml peptides. Data came from immunoSEQ multiplex PCR; TCRdb stores just in-frame clones and leaves some out. This sample has roughly 76,000 clones, with roughly 74% found just once. In the case of this clone: What it recognizes is unknown.

The chain recombines TRBV7-6 with TRBJ2-5, with D hard to call. This TCR derives from a human donor who received a COVID-19 vaccine. The specimen was CD4+ T cells from PBMCs cultured with HCoV-229E spike peptides, collected before COVID-19 vaccination. The DNA of the CDR3 is TGTGCCAGCAGCTTCTCGGCTAGTCTAGAGACCCAGTACTTC. Translating it yields CASSFSASLETQYF.